Listed here are 15 T cell receptor beta chains from one sample, sequenced in a study of OX40 agonist ivuxolimab in advanced cancers. Libraries were prepared by immunoSEQ multiplex PCR; TCRdb keeps only in-frame clonotypes and omits some of them. The data hold about 72,000 clones, with roughly 90% observed a single time. Sequenced material: CD4+ or CD8+ T cells sorted from blood, taken in a trial of the OX40 agonist ivuxolimab. These receptors were collected from an adult with an advanced solid tumor such as melanoma, head and neck, liver or kidney cancer.

Worth noting for this clone: The identical CDR3 is also encoded by other nucleotide sequences in the sample. The V call is TRBV29-1, the J call TRBJ1-2; maybe TRBD1 (5 bases). V gave up 4 bases and J gave up 4 bases, with 7 bases separating them. The CDR3 covers 11 residues. The V gene's germline CDR1 is SQVTM and CDR2 ANQGSEA. DNA of the CDR3: TGCAGCGTTGGAGGGGCCTATGGCTACACCTTC. It is translated as CSVGGAYGYTF.

This chain joins TRBV21-1 and TRBJ2-2; the DNA was not compared with TRBD1, the D call given in the table. TRBV21-1 is a pseudogene. This CDR3 has 18 amino acids. The CDR3 region is CASPLPDRETTNTGELFF. CDR3 coding DNA: TGTGCCAGCCCTCTACCGGACAGGGAAACTACGAACACCGGGGAGCTGTTTTTT.

This clone has a single count. The CDR3 DNA follows: TGCAGCGGCCTGGGCGAGGGCTCCTATAATTCACCCCTCCACTTT. It specifies CSGLGEGSYNSPLHF. The chain employs TRBV29-1 and TRBJ1-6; D unresolved. The V gene's germline CDR1 is SQVTM and CDR2 ANQGSEA. CDR3 length: 15 amino acids. Trimming pared 7 bases from V and 0 bases from J, leaving 13 bases between.

This clone has only one observation. V usage is TRBV19 and J usage is TRBJ1-5; D remains ambiguous. V lost 1 base and J 2 bases, leaving 9 bases between the germline ends. The CDR3 length is 15 residues. Germline CDR1 and CDR2: LNHDA and SQIVND (reference sequence). The CDR3 DNA is TGTGCCAGTAGTATAGGGGTGGACGGCAATCAGCCCCAGCATTTT. Translation gives CASSIGVDGNQPQHF.

The chain is built from TRBV7-9 and TRBJ1-1; the D is unclear. This CDR3 has 14 amino acids. The germline V gene has CDR1 SEHNR and CDR2 FQNEAQ (reference sequence). The V end was cut by 6 bases, the J end by 5 bases, with 16 bases between. CDR3 in DNA: TGTGCCAGCAGTCTTCTGACCAAGGAGACTGAAGCTTTCTTT. Amino acid sequence: CASSLLTKETEAFF.

The chain couples TRBV10-3 to TRBJ2-3; 11 bases align to TRBD2. Germline CDR1 is ENHRY and CDR2 is SYGVKD. The CDR3 extends over 17 amino acids. Trimming cost V 4 bases and J 3 bases; bases outside gene matches: 9. The CDR3 coding sequence is TGTGCCATCAGTGCCTTACCGACTAGCGGGGATACAGATACGCAGTATTTT. Translation gives CAISALPTSGDTDTQYF.

The chain couples TRBV2 to TRBJ1-2; D may be TRBD1 (6 bases). Germline CDR1 and CDR2: SNHLY and FYNNEI. CDR3 size: 17 residues. The V and J ends lost 2 bases and 4 bases respectively, with 20 bases between them. The CDR3 DNA reads TGTGCCAGCAGTGAATGGGGGGCGCTTACTTCGTCCTATGGCTACACCTTC. It codes for CASSEWGALTSSYGYTF. The whole variable domain, filled in from reference TRBV2 and TRBJ1-2, reads EPEVTQTPSHQVTQMGQEVILRCVPISNHLYFYWYRQILGQKVEFLVSFYNNEISEKSEIFDDQFSVERPDGSNFTLKIRSTKLEDSAMYFCASSEWGALTSSYGYTFGSGTRLTVV.

The chain has TRBV2 and TRBJ2-5; no clear D gene. Per the germline V gene, CDR1 is SNHLY and CDR2 is FYNNEI. The CDR3 has 13 amino acids. The germline V and J ends were trimmed by 5 bases and 4 bases, with 11 bases remaining between them. CDR3 coding DNA: TGTGCCAGCAGTCCCCCTCGGCGAGAGACCCAGTACTTC. This sequence encodes CASSPPRRETQYF.

The V and J genes are TRBV2 and TRBJ2-5; no reliable D call. Germline V CDR1 and CDR2: SNHLY, FYNNEI. Deletions cut 6 bases from V and 5 bases from J, with 7 bases between. The CDR3 is made up of 11 amino acids. CDR3 nucleotides: TGTGCCAGCAGGGGCGTGGAGACCCAGTACTTC. Translated: CASRGVETQYF.

This chain links TRBV5-4 with TRBJ2-5; D is perhaps TRBD2 (5 bases). Trimming stripped 4 bases from V and 5 bases from J, with 6 bases between. The CDR3 is 11 residues long. CDR1 and CDR2 from the germline V gene are SGHNT and YYREEE (reference sequence). The CDR3 DNA reads TGTGCCAGCAGCGGCGGGGAGACCCAGTACTTC. This codes for CASSGGETQYF.

The rearrangement joins TRBV12-5 to TRBJ2-2, with a tentative D call TRBD1 (6 bases). Between the trimmed V and J ends, which lost 1 base and 5 bases, there was a span of 11 bases. The CDR3 runs 15 residues. Germline values: CDR1 LGHNT, CDR2 FRNRAP. DNA for the CDR3: TGTGCTAGTGGTTTGGGGACAGTTAGTACCGGGGAGCTGTTTTTT. Translating gives CASGLGTVSTGELFF.

This chain joins TRBV6-1 and TRBJ1-1; 7 nucleotides align to TRBD1. The V and J ends lost 6 bases and 2 bases, in that order; junction bases with no gene match: 9. CDR1 is MNHNS and CDR2 is SASEGT in the germline V gene. The CDR3 is 15 residues long. The CDR3 bases are TGTGCCAGCAGGAGGACCGGGACAGACAACACTGAAGCTTTCTTT. This encodes CASRRTGTDNTEAFF.

The V and J genes are TRBV7-2 and TRBJ2-1; D perhaps matches TRBD2 (6 bases). The germline gives CDR1 SGHTA, CDR2 FQGNSA. V dropped 5 bases and J dropped 7 bases, with 21 bases sitting between them. The CDR3 is 16 residues long. CDR3 in DNA: TGTGCCAGCAGCGAGAGGACTAACACCGCGACAAATGAGCAGTTCTTC. Amino acid sequence: CASSERTNTATNEQFF.

This clone was recorded once. The chain couples TRBV4-2 to TRBJ2-1; 8 positions match TRBD2. V was clipped by 4 bases and J by 0 bases; unmatched bases: 5. CDR1 and CDR2 from the germline V gene are LGHNA and YNFKEQ. The CDR3 is made up of 16 amino acids. This CDR3 is CASSRESGSSYNEQFF. CDR3 bases: TGTGCCAGCAGCCGGGAGAGCGGGAGCTCCTACAATGAGCAGTTCTTC.

V and J are TRBV6-1 and TRBJ1-1; D is unclear. The CDR3 length is 11 residues. Germline V gene data show CDR1 as MNHNS and CDR2 as SASEGT. Between the trimmed V and J ends, which lost 9 bases and 0 bases, there was a span of 5 bases. CDR3 amino acids: CASKLNTEAFF. The CDR3 coding sequence is TGTGCCAGTAAATTGAACACTGAAGCTTTCTTT.